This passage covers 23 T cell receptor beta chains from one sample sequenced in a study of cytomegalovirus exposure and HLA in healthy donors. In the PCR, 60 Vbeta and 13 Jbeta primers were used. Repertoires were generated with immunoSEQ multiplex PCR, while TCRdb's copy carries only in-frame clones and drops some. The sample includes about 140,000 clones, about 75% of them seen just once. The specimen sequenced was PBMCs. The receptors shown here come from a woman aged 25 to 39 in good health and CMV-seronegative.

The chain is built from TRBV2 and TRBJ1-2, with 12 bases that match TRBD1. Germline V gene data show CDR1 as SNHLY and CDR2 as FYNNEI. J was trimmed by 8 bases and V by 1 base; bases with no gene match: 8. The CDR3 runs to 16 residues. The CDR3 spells CASSEVYGDRGLGYTF. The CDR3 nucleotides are TGTGCCAGCAGTGAAGTCTACGGGGACAGGGGGCTCGGCTACACCTTC.

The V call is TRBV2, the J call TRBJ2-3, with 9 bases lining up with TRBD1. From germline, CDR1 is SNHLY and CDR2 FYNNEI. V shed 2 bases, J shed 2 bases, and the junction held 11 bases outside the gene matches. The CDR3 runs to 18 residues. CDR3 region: CASSELIWGTGITDTQYF. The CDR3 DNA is TGTGCCAGCAGTGAACTCATTTGGGGGACAGGGATCACAGATACGCAGTATTTT.

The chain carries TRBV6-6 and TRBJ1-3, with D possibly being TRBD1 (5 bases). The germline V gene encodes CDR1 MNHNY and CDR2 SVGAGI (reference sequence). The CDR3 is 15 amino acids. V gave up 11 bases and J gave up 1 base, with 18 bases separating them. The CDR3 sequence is CASKPRGGSGNTIYF. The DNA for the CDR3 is TGTGCCTCAAAACCACGCGGGGGGTCTGGAAACACCATATATTTT.

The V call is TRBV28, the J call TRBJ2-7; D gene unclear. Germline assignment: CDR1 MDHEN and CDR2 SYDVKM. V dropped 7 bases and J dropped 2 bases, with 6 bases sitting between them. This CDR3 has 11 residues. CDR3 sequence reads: CASNNAYEQYF. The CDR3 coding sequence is TGTGCCAGCAATAATGCCTACGAGCAGTACTTC.

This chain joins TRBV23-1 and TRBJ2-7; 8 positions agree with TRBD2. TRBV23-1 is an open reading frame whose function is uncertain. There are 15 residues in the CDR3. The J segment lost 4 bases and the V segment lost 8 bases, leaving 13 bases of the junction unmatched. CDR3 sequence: CASYNTGLEEYEQYV. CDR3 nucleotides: TGCGCCAGCTACAACACGGGACTAGAGGAGTACGAGCAGTACGTC.

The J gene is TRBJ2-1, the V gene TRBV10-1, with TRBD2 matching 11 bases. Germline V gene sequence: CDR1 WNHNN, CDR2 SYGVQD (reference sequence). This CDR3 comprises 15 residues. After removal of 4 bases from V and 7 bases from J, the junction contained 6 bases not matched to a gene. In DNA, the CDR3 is TGCGCCAGCAGTGCTAGCGGGAGGCAAGTGAATGAGCAGTTCTTC. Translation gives CASSASGRQVNEQFF.

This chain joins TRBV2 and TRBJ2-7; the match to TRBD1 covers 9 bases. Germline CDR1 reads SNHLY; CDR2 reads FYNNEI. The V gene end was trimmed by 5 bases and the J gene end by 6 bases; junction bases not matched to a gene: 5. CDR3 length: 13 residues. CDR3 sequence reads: CASSWDRDAEQYV. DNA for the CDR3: TGTGCCAGCAGTTGGGACAGGGACGCCGAGCAGTACGTC.

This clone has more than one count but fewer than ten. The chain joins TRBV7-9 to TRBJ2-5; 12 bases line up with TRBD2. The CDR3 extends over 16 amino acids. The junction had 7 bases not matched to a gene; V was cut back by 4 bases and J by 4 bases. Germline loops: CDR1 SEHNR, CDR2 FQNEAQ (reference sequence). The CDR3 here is CASSSGLAGLGETQYF. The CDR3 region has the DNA TGTGCCAGCAGCTCAGGACTAGCGGGGCTGGGAGAGACCCAGTACTTC.

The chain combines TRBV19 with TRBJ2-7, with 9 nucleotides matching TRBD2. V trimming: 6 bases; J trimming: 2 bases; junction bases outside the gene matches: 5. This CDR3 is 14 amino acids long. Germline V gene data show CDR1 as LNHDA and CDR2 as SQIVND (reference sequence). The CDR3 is CASSSSGVAYEQYF. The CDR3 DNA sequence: TGTGCCAGTAGCTCTAGCGGGGTGGCCTACGAGCAGTACTTC.

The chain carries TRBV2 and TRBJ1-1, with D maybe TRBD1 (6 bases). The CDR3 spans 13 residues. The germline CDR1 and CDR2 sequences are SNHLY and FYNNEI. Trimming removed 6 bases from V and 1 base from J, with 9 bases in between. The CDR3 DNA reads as TGTGCCAGCAGATTACAGGGGAACACTGAAGCTTTCTTT. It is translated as CASRLQGNTEAFF. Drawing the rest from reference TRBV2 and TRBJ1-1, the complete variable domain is EPEVTQTPSHQVTQMGQEVILRCVPISNHLYFYWYRQILGQKVEFLVSFYNNEISEKSEIFDDQFSVERPDGSNFTLKIRSTKLEDSAMYFCASRLQGNTEAFFGQGTRLTVV.

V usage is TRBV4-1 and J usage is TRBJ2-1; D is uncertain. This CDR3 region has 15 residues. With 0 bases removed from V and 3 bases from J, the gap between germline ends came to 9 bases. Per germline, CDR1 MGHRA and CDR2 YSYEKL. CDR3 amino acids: CASSQEARFYNEQFF. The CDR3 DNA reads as TGCGCCAGCAGCCAAGAAGCTAGATTCTACAATGAGCAGTTCTTC.

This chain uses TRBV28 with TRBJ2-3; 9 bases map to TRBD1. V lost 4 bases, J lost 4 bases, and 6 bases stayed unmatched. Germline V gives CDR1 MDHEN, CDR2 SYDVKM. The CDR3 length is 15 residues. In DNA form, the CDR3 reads TGTGCCAGCAGTTCCCGGGACAGGGCACCAGATACGCAGTATTTT. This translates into CASSSRDRAPDTQYF.

The CDR3 DNA follows: TGTGCCAGCAGCTACAGGGTGAACACTGAAGCTTTCTTT. It encodes CASSYRVNTEAFF. The chain joins TRBV6-1 to TRBJ1-1; TRBD1 might be the D (6 bases). Trimming removed 6 bases at V and 0 bases at J, with 8 bases between. The CDR3 covers 13 residues. Germline V gene data show CDR1 as MNHNS and CDR2 as SASEGT.

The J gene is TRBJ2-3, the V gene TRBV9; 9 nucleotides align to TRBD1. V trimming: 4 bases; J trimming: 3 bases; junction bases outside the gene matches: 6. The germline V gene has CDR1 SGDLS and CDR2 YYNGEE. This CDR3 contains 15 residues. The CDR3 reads CASSKGTGITDTQYF. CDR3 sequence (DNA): TGTGCCAGCAGCAAGGGGACAGGGATAACAGATACGCAGTATTTT.

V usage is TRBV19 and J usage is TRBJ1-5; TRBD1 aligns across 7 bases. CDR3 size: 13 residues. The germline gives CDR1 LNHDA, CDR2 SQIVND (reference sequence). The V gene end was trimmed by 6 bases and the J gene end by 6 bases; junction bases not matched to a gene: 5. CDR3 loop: CASRRGPGQPQHF. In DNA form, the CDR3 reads TGTGCCAGTAGGAGGGGGCCGGGTCAGCCCCAGCATTTT.

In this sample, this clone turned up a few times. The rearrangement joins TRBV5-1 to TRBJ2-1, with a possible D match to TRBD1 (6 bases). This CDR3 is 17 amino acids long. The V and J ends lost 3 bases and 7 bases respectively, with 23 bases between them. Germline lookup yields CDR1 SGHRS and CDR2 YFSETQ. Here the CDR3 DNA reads TGCGCCAGCAGCTGGGCGCCGGGTACAGGGAGTAATAATGAGCAGTTCTTC. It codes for CASSWAPGTGSNNEQFF. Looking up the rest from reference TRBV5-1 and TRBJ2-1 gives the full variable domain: KAGVTQTPRYLIKTRGQQVTLSCSPISGHRSVSWYQQTPGQGLQFLFEYFSETQRNKGNFPGRFSGRQFSNSRSEMNVSTLELGDSALYLCASSWAPGTGSNNEQFFGPGTRLTVL.

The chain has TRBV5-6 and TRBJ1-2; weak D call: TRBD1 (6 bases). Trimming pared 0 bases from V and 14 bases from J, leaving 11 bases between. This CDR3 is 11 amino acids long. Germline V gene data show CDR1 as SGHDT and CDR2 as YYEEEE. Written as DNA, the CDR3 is TGTGCCAGCAGCTTGGGGGGGCTAAAGACCTTC. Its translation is CASSLGGLKTF.

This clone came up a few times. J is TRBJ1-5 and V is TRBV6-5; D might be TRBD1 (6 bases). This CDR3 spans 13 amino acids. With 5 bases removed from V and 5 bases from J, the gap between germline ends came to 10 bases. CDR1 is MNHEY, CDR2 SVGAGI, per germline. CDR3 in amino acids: CASSRSGDQPQHF. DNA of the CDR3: TGTGCCAGCAGTCGATCAGGGGATCAGCCCCAGCATTTT.

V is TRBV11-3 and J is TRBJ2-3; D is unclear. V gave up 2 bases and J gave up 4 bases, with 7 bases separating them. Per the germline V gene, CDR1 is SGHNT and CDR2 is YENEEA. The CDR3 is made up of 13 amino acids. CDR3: CASSLSPADTQYF. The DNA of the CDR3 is TGTGCCAGCAGCTTATCCCCCGCAGATACGCAGTATTTT. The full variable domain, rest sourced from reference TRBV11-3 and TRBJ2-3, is EAGVVQSPRYKIIEKKQPVAFWCNPISGHNTLYWYLQNLGQGPELLIRYENEEAVDDSQLPKDRFSAERLKGVDSTLKIQPAELGDSAVYLCASSLSPADTQYFGPGTRLTVL.

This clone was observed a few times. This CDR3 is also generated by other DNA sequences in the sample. DNA of the CDR3: TGTGCCAGCAGCTTAGGACAGGGAGGACAGCCCCAGCATTTT. Translating gives CASSLGQGGQPQHF. The rearrangement uses TRBV7-9 and TRBJ1-5, with TRBD1 identical over 7 bases. The CDR3 consists of 14 residues. The V segment lost 1 base and the J segment 7 bases; nucleotides outside the gene matches: 4. Germline values: CDR1 SEHNR, CDR2 FQNEAQ (reference sequence).

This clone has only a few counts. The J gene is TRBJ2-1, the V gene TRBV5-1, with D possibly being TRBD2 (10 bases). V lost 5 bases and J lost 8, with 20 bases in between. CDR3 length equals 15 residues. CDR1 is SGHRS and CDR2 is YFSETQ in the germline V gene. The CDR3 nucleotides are TGCGCCAGCAGTTATACTAGCGGGACAGGGTATGAGCAGTTCTTC. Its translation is CASSYTSGTGYEQFF.

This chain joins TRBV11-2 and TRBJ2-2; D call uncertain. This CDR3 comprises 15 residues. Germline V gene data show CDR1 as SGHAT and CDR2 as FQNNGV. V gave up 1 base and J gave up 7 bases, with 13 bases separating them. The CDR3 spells CASSLGLRGGGELFF. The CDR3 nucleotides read TGTGCCAGCAGCTTAGGTCTGCGTGGTGGCGGGGAGCTGTTTTTT.

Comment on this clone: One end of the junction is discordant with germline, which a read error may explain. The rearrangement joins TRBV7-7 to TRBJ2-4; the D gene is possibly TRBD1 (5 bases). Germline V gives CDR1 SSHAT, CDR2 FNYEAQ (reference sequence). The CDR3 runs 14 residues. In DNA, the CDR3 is TGTGCTAGCAGCTTAATGGACACGAAAAACATTCAGTACTTC. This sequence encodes CASSLMDTKNIQYF.